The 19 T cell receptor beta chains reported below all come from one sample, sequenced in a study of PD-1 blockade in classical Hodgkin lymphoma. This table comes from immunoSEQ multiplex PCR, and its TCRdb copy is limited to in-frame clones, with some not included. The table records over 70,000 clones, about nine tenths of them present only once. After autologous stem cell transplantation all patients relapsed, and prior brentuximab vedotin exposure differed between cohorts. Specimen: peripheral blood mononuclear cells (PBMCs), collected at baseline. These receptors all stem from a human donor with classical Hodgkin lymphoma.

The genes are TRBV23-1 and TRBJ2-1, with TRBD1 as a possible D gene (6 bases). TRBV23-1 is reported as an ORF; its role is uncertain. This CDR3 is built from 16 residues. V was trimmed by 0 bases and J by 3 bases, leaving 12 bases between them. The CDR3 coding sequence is TGCGCCAGCAGTCAATCGGGAAGGGACAACTACAATGAGCAGTTCTTC. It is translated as CASSQSGRDNYNEQFF.

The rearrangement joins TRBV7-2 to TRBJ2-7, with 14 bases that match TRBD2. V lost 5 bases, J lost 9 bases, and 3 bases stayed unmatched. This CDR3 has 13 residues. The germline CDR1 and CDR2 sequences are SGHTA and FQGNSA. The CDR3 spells CASSGTSGSGQYF. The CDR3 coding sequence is TGTGCCAGCAGCGGGACTAGCGGGAGCGGGCAGTACTTC. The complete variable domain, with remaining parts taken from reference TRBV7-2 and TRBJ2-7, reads GAGVSQSPSNKVTEKGKDVELRCDPISGHTALYWYRQSLGQGLEFLIYFQGNSAPDKSGLPSDRFSAERTGGSVSTLTIQRTQQEDSAVYLCASSGTSGSGQYFGPGTRLTVT.

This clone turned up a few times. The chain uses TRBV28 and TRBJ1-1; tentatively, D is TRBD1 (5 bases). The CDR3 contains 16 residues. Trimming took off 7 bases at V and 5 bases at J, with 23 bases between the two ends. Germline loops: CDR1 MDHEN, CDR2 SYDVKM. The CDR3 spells CASTLRGTARLTEAFF. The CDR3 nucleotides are TGTGCCAGCACCTTACGAGGGACCGCCCGGTTGACTGAAGCTTTCTTT.

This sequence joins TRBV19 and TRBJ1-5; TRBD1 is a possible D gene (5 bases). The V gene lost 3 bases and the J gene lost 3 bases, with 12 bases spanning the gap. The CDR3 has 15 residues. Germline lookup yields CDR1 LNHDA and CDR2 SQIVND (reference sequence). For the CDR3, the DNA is TGTGCCAGTAGTATCGCAGGGAATTACAATCAGCCCCAGCATTTT. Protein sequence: CASSIAGNYNQPQHF.

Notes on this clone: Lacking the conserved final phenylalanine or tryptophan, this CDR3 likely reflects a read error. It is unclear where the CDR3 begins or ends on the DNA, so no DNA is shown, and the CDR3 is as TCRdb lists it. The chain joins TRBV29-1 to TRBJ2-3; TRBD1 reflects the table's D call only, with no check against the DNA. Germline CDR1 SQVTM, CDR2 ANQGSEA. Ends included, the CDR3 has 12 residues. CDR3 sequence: CSVEDTVAALSS.

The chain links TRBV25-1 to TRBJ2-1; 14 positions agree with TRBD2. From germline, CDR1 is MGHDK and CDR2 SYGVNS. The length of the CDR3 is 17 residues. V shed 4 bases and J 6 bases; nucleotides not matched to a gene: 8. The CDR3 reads CASSGGTSGSVTNEQFF. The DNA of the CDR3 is TGTGCCAGCAGTGGGGGGACTAGCGGGAGTGTCACCAATGAGCAGTTCTTC.

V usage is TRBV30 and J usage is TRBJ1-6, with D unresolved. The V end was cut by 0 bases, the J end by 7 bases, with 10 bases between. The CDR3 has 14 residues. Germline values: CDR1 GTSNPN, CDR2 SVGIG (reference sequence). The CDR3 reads CAWSVVGRNSPLHF. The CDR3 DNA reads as TGTGCCTGGAGTGTAGTGGGAAGAAATTCACCCCTCCACTTT.

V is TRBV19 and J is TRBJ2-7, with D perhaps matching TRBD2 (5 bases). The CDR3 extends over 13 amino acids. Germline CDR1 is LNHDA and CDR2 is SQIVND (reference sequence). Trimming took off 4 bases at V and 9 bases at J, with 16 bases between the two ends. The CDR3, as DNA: TGTGCCAGTAGTAACGGACTGGACCGTCGGCAGTACTTC. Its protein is CASSNGLDRRQYF.

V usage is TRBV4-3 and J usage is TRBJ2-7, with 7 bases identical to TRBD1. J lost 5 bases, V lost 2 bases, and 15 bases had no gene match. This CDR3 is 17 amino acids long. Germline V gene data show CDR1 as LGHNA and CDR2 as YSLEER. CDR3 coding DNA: TGCGCCAGCAGCCAATGGTGGGGGTCTCAACAGGGGAACGAGCAGTACTTC. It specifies CASSQWWGSQQGNEQYF.

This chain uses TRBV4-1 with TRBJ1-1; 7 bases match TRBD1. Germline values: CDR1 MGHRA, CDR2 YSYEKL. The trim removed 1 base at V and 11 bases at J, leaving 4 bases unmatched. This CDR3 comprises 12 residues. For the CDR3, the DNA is TGCGCCAGCAGCCAAGCGGACAGGCTGGCTTTCTTT. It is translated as CASSQADRLAFF.

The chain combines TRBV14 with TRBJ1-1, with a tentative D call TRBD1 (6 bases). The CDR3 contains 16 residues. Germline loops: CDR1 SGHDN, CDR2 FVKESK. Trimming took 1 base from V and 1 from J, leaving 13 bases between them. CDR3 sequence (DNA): TGTGCCAGCAGCCAAGTGGTAACAGGGAGGAACACTGAAGCTTTCTTT. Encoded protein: CASSQVVTGRNTEAFF.

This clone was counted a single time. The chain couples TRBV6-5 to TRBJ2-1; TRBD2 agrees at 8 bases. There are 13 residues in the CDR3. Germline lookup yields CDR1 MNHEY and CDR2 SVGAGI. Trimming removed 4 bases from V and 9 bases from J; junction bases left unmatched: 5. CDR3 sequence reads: CASSWTSWSEQFF. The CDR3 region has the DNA TGTGCCAGCAGTTGGACTAGCTGGAGTGAGCAGTTCTTC.

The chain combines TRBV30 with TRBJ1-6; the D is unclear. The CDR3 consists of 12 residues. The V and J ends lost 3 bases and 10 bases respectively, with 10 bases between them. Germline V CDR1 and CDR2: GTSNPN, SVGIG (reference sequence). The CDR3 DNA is TGTGCCTGGAGCCCTACTAAGTCACCCCTCCACTTT. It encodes CAWSPTKSPLHF.

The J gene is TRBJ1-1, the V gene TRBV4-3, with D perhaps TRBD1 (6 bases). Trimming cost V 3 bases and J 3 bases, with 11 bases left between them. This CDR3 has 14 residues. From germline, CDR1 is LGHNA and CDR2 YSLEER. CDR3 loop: CASSHFTGYTEAFF. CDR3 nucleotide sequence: TGCGCCAGCAGCCATTTTACAGGGTACACTGAAGCTTTCTTT.

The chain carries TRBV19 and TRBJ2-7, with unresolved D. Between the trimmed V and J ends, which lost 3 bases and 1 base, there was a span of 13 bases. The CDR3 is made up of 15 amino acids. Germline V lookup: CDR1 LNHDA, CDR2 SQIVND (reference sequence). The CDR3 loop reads CASSIFLSASYEQYF. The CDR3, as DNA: TGTGCCAGTAGTATCTTTCTAAGCGCGTCCTACGAGCAGTACTTC.

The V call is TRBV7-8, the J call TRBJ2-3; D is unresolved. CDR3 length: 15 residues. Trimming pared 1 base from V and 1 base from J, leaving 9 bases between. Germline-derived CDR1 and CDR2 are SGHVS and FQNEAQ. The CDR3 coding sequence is TGTGCCAGCAGCTTAGTACCTACCGGCACAGATACGCAGTATTTT. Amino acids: CASSLVPTGTDTQYF.

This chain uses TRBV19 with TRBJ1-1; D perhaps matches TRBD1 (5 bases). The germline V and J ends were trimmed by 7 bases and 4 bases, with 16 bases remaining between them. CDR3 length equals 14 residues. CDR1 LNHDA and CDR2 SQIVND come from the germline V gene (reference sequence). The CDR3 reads CASTVDGHLTEAFF. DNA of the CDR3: TGTGCCAGTACCGTGGACGGACACCTCACTGAAGCTTTCTTT.

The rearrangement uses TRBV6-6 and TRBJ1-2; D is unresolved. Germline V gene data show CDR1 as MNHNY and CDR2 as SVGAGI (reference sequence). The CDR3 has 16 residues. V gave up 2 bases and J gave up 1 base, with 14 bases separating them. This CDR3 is CASSYRESLINYGYTF. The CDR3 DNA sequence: TGTGCCAGCAGTTACAGAGAGTCTTTGATTAACTATGGCTACACCTTC.

This CDR3 reads CASEPGTGAGAAFF. The CDR3 region has the DNA TGTGCCAGCGAACCCGGGACAGGGGCTGGGGCGGCTTTCTTT. The J gene is TRBJ1-1, the V gene TRBV7-2; 10 positions agree with TRBD1. V lost 8 bases and J lost 11; bases outside the gene matches: 14. From germline, CDR1 is SGHTA and CDR2 FQGNSA. The length of the CDR3 is 14 residues.